This T cell receptor beta chain appears in the sequencing data of a study of cytomegalovirus exposure and HLA in healthy donors. About the research overall: A data release that came early held some 84 million unique TCRs from HLA-typed donors. Study findings and constraints: The authors later linked a missense DCLRE1C variant to TCR beta V- and J-gene trimming. Presence/absence analyses assumed roughly uniform sequencing depth across donors. In vitro assays verified that a few CMV-associated chains recognized CMV antigens specifically.

Concerning this clone itself: Its specificity is unknown.

The primer mix had 60 Vbeta and 13 Jbeta primers. Here immunoSEQ multiplex PCR was the method, and the copy in TCRdb shows in-frame clones only, minus some. The sample has about 140,000 clones; about 78% are singletons. The sequence came from a male donor in good health and CMV-seronegative. The sequenced sample consisted of PBMCs.

The CDR3 protein is CASSQDFAVLTEAFF. CDR3 DNA: TGTGCCAGCAGCCAAGATTTCGCAGTATTAACTGAAGCTTTCTTT. This chain uses TRBV14 with TRBJ1-1, with unresolved D. The ends were cut back, 0 bases at V and 5 bases at J, with 13 bases in the middle. CDR3 length: 15 residues. CDR1 and CDR2 from the germline V gene are SGHDN and FVKESK.